This TCR beta chain was captured in a study of early T cells in non-severe SARS-CoV-2 infection. This clonotype was recorded at least ten times. TCRdb itself ran the 5' RACE reads through MiXCR, one entry per CDR3 protein. The data show roughly 29,000 distinct CDR3 sequences, approximately 4.2% seen once. Germline V lookup: CDR1 SGHAT, CDR2 FQNNGV. The V end lost 0 bases, the J end lost 7 bases, and 10 bases lay between the germline ends. The CDR3 has 13 residues. Sequencing was done on a sample of whole blood. The sequence came from an adult who was a healthcare worker with PCR-confirmed SARS-CoV-2 infection or an uninfected control (not recorded which). V is TRBV11-2 and J is TRBJ2-7, with D unresolved. CDR3 in amino acids: CASSLEGLGEQYF. CDR3 in DNA: TGTGCCAGCAGCTTAGAGGGGTTGGGTGAGCAGTACTTC.